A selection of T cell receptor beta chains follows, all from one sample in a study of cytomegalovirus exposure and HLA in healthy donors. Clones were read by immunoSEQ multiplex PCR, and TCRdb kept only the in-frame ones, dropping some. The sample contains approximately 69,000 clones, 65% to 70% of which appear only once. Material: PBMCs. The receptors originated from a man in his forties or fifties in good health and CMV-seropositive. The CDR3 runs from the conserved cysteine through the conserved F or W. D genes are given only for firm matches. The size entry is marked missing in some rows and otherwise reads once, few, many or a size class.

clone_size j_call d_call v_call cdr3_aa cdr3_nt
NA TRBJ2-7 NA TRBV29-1 CSVEDRGASEQYF TGCAGCGTTGAAGATCGGGGGGCCAGCGAGCAGTACTTC
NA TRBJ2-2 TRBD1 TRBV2 CASSDRGINTGELFF TGTGCCAGCAGTGACAGGGGGATAAACACCGGGGAGCTGTTTTTT
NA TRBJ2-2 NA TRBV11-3 CASSFSLTGELFF TGTGCCAGCAGCTTTTCCCTCACCGGGGAGCTGTTTTTT
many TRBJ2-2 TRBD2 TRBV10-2 CASSEKTSDTGELFF TGCGCCAGCAGTGAGAAGACTAGCGACACCGGGGAGCTGTTTTTT
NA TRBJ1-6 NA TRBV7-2 CASSFGWGQGSPLHF TGTGCCAGCAGCTTCGGTTGGGGGCAGGGATCACCCCTCCACTTT
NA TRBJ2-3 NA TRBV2 CASTNIADNTDTQYF TGTGCCAGCACCAACATAGCGGATAACACAGATACGCAGTATTTT
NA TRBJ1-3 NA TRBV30 CAWSVRLVETASSGNTIYF TGTGCCTGGAGTGTACGATTAGTGGAGACGGCGTCCTCTGGAAACACCATATATTTT
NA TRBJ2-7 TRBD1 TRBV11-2 CASSLGPGTGTSEQYF TGTGCCAGCAGCTTGGGACCCGGGACAGGGACGAGCGAGCAGTACTTC
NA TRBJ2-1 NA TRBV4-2 CASSQIRDTIYNEQFF TGTGCCAGCAGCCAAATCCGGGACACAATATACAATGAGCAGTTCTTC
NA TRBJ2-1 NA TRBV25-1 CASSEWEGGIEQFF TGTGCCAGCAGTGAATGGGAGGGGGGGATAGAGCAGTTCTTC
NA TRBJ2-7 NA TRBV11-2 CASSTRGAHEQYF TGTGCCAGCAGCACCCGTGGGGCCCACGAGCAGTACTTC
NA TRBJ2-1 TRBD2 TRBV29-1 CSGASGGYNEQFF TGCAGCGGCGCTAGCGGGGGTTACAATGAGCAGTTCTTC